The 16 T cell receptor beta chains below come from one sample, sequenced in a study of graft-versus-host responses after intestinal transplantation. Sequenced by immunoSEQ multiplex PCR; TCRdb stores in-frame clones only, minus some. The table has 25,000 to 30,000 clones, approximately 96% seen once. The sample in question was PBMCs, obtained approximately 30 days after intestinal transplant. The receptors derive from a human patient who received an intestinal transplant, so some T cells may come from the graft donor.

The chain carries TRBV7-6 and TRBJ2-7, with D perhaps TRBD1 or TRBD2 (5 bases each). This CDR3 region has 14 residues. V lost 0 bases, J lost 3 bases, and 9 bases lay in between. Germline loops: CDR1 SGHVS, CDR2 FNYEAQ. CDR3 nucleotide sequence: TGTGCCAGCAGCTTAGCGGGGGACCTCTACGAGCAGTACTTC. It yields the protein CASSLAGDLYEQYF.

The genes are TRBV4-3 and TRBJ1-5; D call uncertain. V lost 4 bases to trimming and J lost 3 bases, with 10 bases between them. The CDR3 consists of 14 residues. Germline loops: CDR1 LGHNA, CDR2 YSLEER. The CDR3 here is CASSPHSSNQPQHF. DNA for the CDR3: TGCGCCAGCAGCCCTCACAGTTCCAATCAGCCCCAGCATTTT.

The chain links TRBV4-2 to TRBJ2-3; D is possibly TRBD2 (5 bases). The CDR3 runs to 17 residues. Trimming pared 4 bases from V and 1 base from J, leaving 18 bases between. The V gene's germline CDR1 is LGHNA and CDR2 YNFKEQ. The CDR3 DNA reads TGTGCCAGCAGCCCCCAGGAGCGGCGGGTCCGCACAGATACGCAGTATTTT. It codes for CASSPQERRVRTDTQYF.

The rearrangement uses TRBV12-5 and TRBJ2-1, with a weak D call TRBD1 (6 bases). V lost 5 bases, J lost 5 bases, and 16 bases lay in between. This CDR3 has 15 amino acids. Germline CDR1 is LGHNT and CDR2 is FRNRAP. This chain's CDR3 is CASGIATYRDNEQFF. The CDR3 region has the DNA TGTGCTAGTGGTATCGCTACGTACAGGGACAATGAGCAGTTCTTC.

The rearrangement joins TRBV5-8 to TRBJ1-2, with 8 bases aligning to TRBD1. CDR1 and CDR2 (germline): SGHTS, YDEGEE. V gave up 2 bases and J gave up 3 bases; unmatched junction bases: 9. This CDR3 is 16 amino acids long. For the CDR3, the DNA is TGTGCCAGCAGCTTAAGCAGGGGGCGCGGGGACTATGGCTACACCTTC. Protein sequence: CASSLSRGRGDYGYTF. The variable domain in full, completed from reference TRBV5-8 and TRBJ1-2, reads EAGVTQSPTHLIKTRGQQATLRCSPISGHTSVYWYQQALGLGLQFLLWYDEGEERNRGNFPPRFSGRQFPNYSSELNVNALELEDSALYLCASSLSRGRGDYGYTFGSGTRLTVV.

The chain combines TRBV5-5 with TRBJ1-1; D remains unclear. CDR1 and CDR2 from the germline V gene are SGHKS and YYEKEE (reference sequence). Trimming pared 0 bases from V and 1 base from J, leaving 7 bases between. CDR3 length: 14 residues. The CDR3, as DNA: TGTGCCAGCAGCTTGGGGCACGAGAACACTGAAGCTTTCTTT. It codes for CASSLGHENTEAFF.

The chain employs TRBV5-1 and TRBJ1-1; TRBD1 agrees at 10 bases. Per germline, CDR1 SGHRS and CDR2 YFSETQ. The CDR3 runs 15 residues. Losses at the gene ends were 0 bases for V and 6 bases for J; bases not matched to a gene: 5. The CDR3 is CASSLGGTGVPEAFF. The CDR3 DNA reads TGCGCCAGCAGCTTGGGGGGGACAGGGGTCCCTGAAGCTTTCTTT.

The chain joins TRBV5-3 to TRBJ2-7; 8 nucleotides agree with TRBD1. TRBV5-3 is treated as an ORF (open reading frame) with a function not yet certain. The V gene end was trimmed by 1 base and the J gene end by 7 bases; junction bases not matched to a gene: 10. CDR3 length equals 15 residues. This CDR3 is CARSLWTGPPSEQYF. The CDR3 region has the DNA TGTGCCAGAAGCTTGTGGACAGGGCCGCCTTCTGAGCAGTACTTC.

The rearrangement joins TRBV9 to TRBJ1-1, with TRBD1 as a possible D gene (6 bases). Per the germline V gene, CDR1 is SGDLS and CDR2 is YYNGEE. V lost 4 bases and J lost 9, with 13 bases in between. The CDR3 contains 12 residues. The CDR3: CASSPVWGQAFF. DNA of the CDR3: TGTGCCAGCAGCCCAGTCTGGGGGCAAGCTTTCTTT.

The genes are TRBV5-5 and TRBJ1-1, with unresolved D. CDR1 and CDR2 (germline): SGHKS, YYEKEE (reference sequence). Trimming removed 7 bases from V and 3 bases from J, with 7 bases in between. The CDR3 spans 11 residues. The CDR3 region has the DNA TGTGCCAGCGTAGAGCACACTGAAGCTTTCTTT. Encoded protein: CASVEHTEAFF.

This clone was observed once. The chain has TRBV28 and TRBJ1-5; possible D gene TRBD1, 6 bases. Germline lookup yields CDR1 MDHEN and CDR2 SYDVKM. This CDR3 region has 15 residues. Trimming removed 6 bases at V and 2 bases at J, with 14 bases between. CDR3 sequence reads: CASSYYRDRNQPQHF. The CDR3 DNA reads TGTGCCAGCAGCTATTACAGGGATCGCAATCAGCCCCAGCATTTT. Drawing the rest from reference TRBV28 and TRBJ1-5, the complete variable domain is DVKVTQSSRYLVKRTGEKVFLECVQDMDHENMFWYRQDPGLGLRLIYFSYDVKMKEKGDIPEGYSVSREKKERFSLILESASTNQTSMYLCASSYYRDRNQPQHFGDGTRLSIL.

The chain carries TRBV5-5 and TRBJ1-5, with 7 bases lining up with TRBD1. The germline CDR1 and CDR2 sequences are SGHKS and YYEKEE (reference sequence). With V trimmed by 1 base and J by 5 bases, 6 bases remained unmatched. The CDR3 is 15 residues long. The DNA of the CDR3 is TGTGCCAGCAGCTTGCAGGGGGGATTGCATCAGCCCCAGCATTTT. It yields the protein CASSLQGGLHQPQHF. The whole variable domain, remainder taken from reference TRBV5-5 and TRBJ1-5, is DAGVTQSPTHLIKTRGQQVTLRCSPISGHKSVSWYQQVLGQGPQFIFQYYEKEERGRGNFPDRFSARQFPNYSSELNVNALLLGDSALYLCASSLQGGLHQPQHFGDGTRLSIL.

This sequence joins TRBV13 and TRBJ2-2; a possible D gene is TRBD2 (6 bases). This CDR3 is built from 17 residues. Germline values: CDR1 PRHDT, CDR2 FYEKMQ (reference sequence). Trimming stripped 5 bases from V and 1 base from J, with 17 bases between. In nucleotides, the CDR3 is TGTGCCAGCAGCGGGGAGGAGGGGAAACTGAACACCGGGGAGCTGTTTTTT. Amino acid sequence: CASSGEEGKLNTGELFF.

The V and J genes are TRBV7-9 and TRBJ2-6, with TRBD1 as a possible D gene (5 bases). The V gene's germline CDR1 is SEHNR and CDR2 FQNEAQ (reference sequence). V lost 8 bases, J lost 1 base, and 24 bases lay in between. CDR3 length: 19 residues. The CDR3 region is CASGSRSGIPKSGANVLTF. CDR3 in DNA: TGTGCCAGCGGCTCCCGTTCAGGGATCCCAAAATCTGGGGCCAACGTCCTGACTTTC. Drawing the rest from reference TRBV7-9 and TRBJ2-6, the complete variable domain is DTGVSQNPRHKITKRGQNVTFRCDPISEHNRLYWYRQTLGQGPEFLTYFQNEAQLEKSRLLSDRFSAERPKGSFSTLEIQRTEQGDSAMYLCASGSRSGIPKSGANVLTFGAGSRLTVL.

This rearrangement joins TRBV4-1 to TRBJ1-5; D remains unclear. The ends were cut back, 3 bases at V and 0 bases at J, with 6 bases in the middle. From germline, CDR1 is MGHRA and CDR2 YSYEKL. The CDR3 totals 14 residues. Here the CDR3 reads CASSHGTSNQPQHF. CDR3 sequence (DNA): TGCGCCAGCAGCCATGGTACTAGCAATCAGCCCCAGCATTTT.

This clone was recorded only once. The rearrangement joins TRBV4-1 to TRBJ1-2; 8 positions agree with TRBD1. Germline assignment: CDR1 MGHRA and CDR2 YSYEKL. CDR3 length: 13 amino acids. V lost 0 bases, J lost 8 bases, and 2 bases stayed unmatched. In nucleotides, the CDR3 is TGCGCCAGCAGCCAAGAGACAGGGGAAGGCTACACCTTC. This sequence encodes CASSQETGEGYTF.